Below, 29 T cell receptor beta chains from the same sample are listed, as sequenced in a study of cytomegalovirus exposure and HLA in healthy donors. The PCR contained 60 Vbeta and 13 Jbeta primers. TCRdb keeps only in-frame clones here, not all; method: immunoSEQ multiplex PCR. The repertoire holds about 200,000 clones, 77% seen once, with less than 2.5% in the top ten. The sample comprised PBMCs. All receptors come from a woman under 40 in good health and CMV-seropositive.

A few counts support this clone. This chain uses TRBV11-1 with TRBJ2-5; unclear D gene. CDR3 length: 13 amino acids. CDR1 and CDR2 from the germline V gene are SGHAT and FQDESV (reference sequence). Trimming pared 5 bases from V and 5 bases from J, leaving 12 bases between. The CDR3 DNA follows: TGTGCCAGCAGCCCTTGGTCGGGTGAGACCCAGTACTTC. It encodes CASSPWSGETQYF.

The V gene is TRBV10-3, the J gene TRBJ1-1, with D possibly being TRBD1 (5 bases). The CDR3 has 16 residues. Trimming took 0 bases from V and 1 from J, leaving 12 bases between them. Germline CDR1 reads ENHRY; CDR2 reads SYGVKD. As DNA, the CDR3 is TGTGCCATCAGTGAGTCCCCGATAACAGGGAACACTGAAGCTTTCTTT. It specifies CAISESPITGNTEAFF.

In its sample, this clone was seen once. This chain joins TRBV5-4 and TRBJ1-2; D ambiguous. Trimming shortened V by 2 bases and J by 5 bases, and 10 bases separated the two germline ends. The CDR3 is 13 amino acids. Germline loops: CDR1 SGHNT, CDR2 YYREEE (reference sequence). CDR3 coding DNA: TGTGCCAGCAGCTTTAAGGCGGAATATGGCTACACCTTC. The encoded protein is CASSFKAEYGYTF.

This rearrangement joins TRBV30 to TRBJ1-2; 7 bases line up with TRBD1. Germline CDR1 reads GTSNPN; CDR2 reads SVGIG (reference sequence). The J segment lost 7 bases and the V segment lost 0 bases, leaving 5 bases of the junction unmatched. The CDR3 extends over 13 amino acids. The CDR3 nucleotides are TGTGCCTGGAGTGTTAAGGGGGCGGCTGGCTACACCTTC. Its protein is CAWSVKGAAGYTF. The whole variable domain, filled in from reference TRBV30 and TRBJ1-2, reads SQTIHQWPATLVQPVGSPLSLECTVEGTSNPNLYWYRQAAGRGLQLLFYSVGIGQISSEVPQNLSASRPQDRQFILSSKKLLLSDSGFYLCAWSVKGAAGYTFGSGTRLTVV.

CDR3 region: CASSLVRGVGADTQYF. The CDR3 DNA is TGTGCCAGCAGCTTAGTGCGCGGGGTGGGTGCAGATACGCAGTATTTT. The chain couples TRBV7-9 to TRBJ2-3; D may be TRBD2 (6 bases). V shed 1 base and J shed 4 bases, with 15 bases lying between them. CDR3 length equals 16 residues. CDR1 SEHNR and CDR2 FQNEAQ come from the germline V gene (reference sequence).

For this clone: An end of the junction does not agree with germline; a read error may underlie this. The CDR3 DNA sequence: TGTGCCAGCAGCTCCGACAATGAGCAGTTCTTC. It translates to CASSSDNEQFF. The J gene is TRBJ2-1, the V gene TRBV7-9, with D unclear. The germline V gene encodes CDR1 SEHNR and CDR2 FQNEAQ (reference sequence). CDR3 size: 11 residues.

The CDR3 DNA follows: TGTGCCAGCTCAAAAGGAGGCCTTACTGGAGGTGAGACCTACGAGCAGTACTTC. It encodes CASSKGGLTGGETYEQYF. The chain joins TRBV18 to TRBJ2-7; the D gene is possibly TRBD2 (5 bases). The CDR3 extends over 18 amino acids. The germline CDR1 and CDR2 sequences are KGHSH and LQKENI. Deletions cut 5 bases from V and 2 bases from J, with 25 bases between. The full variable domain, its missing parts supplied by reference TRBV18 and TRBJ2-7, is NAGVMQNPRHLVRRRGQEARLRCSPMKGHSHVYWYRQLPEEGLKFMVYLQKENIIDESGMPKERFSAEFPKEGPSILRIQQVVRGDSAAYFCASSKGGLTGGETYEQYFGPGTRLTVT.

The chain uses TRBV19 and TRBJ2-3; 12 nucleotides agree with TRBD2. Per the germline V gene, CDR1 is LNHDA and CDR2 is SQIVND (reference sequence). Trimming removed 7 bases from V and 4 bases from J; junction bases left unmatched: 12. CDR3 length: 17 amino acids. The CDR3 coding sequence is TGTGCCAGTACTTATAAACTTACTAGCGGGAGGCCAGATACGCAGTATTTT. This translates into CASTYKLTSGRPDTQYF.

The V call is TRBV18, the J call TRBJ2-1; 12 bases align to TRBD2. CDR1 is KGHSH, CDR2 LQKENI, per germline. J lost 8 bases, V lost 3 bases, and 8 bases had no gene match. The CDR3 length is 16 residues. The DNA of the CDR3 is TGTGCCAGCTCACCGACGACTAGCGGGAGTATATATGAGCAGTTCTTC. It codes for CASSPTTSGSIYEQFF.

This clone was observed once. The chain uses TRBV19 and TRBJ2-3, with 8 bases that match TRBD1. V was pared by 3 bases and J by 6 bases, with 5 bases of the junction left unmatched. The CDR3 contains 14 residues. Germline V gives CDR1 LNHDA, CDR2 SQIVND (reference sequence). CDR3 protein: CASSIADRADTQYF. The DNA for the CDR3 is TGTGCCAGTAGTATTGCGGACAGGGCTGATACGCAGTATTTT.

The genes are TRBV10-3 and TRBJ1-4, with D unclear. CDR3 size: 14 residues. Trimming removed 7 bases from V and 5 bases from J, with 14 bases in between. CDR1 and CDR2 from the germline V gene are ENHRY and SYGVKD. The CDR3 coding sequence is TGTGCCATCAAGGCAACGGGAGGAAATGAAAAACTGTTTTTT. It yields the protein CAIKATGGNEKLFF.

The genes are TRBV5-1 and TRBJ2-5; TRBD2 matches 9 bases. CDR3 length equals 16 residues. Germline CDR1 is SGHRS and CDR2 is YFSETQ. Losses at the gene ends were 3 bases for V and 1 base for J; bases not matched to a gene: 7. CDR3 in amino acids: CASSSLPTSGQETQYF. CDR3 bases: TGCGCCAGCAGCTCACTCCCGACTAGCGGCCAAGAGACCCAGTACTTC.

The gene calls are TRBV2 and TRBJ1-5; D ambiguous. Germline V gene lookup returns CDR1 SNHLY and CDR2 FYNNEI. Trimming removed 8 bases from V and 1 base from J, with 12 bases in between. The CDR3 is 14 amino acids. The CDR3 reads CASESPGSNQPQHF. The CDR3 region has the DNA TGTGCCAGCGAGAGTCCAGGCAGCAATCAGCCCCAGCATTTT. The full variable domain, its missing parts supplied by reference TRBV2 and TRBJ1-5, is EPEVTQTPSHQVTQMGQEVILRCVPISNHLYFYWYRQILGQKVEFLVSFYNNEISEKSEIFDDQFSVERPDGSNFTLKIRSTKLEDSAMYFCASESPGSNQPQHFGDGTRLSIL.

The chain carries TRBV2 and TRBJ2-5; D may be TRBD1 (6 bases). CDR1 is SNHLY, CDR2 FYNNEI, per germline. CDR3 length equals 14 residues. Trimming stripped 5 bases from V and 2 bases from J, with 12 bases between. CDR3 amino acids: CASSRWTEQETQYF. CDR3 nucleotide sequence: TGTGCCAGCAGTCGATGGACAGAACAAGAGACCCAGTACTTC.

The CDR3 loop reads CASSGLGLPQETQYF. In nucleotides, the CDR3 is TGTGCCAGCAGTGGTTTGGGGCTCCCCCAAGAGACCCAGTACTTC. The chain links TRBV27 to TRBJ2-5, with D maybe TRBD1 (5 bases). The CDR3 extends over 15 amino acids. V was clipped by 5 bases and J by 1 base, with 14 bases between them. The germline V gene encodes CDR1 MNHEY and CDR2 SMNVEV (reference sequence).

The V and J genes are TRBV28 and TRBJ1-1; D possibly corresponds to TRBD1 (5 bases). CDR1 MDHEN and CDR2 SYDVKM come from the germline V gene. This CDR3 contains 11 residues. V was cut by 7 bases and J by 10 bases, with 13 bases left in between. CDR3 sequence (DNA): TGTGCCAGCATACAGCAGGGCGGAGCTTTCTTT. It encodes CASIQQGGAFF. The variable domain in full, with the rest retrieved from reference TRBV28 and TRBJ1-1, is DVKVTQSSRYLVKRTGEKVFLECVQDMDHENMFWYRQDPGLGLRLIYFSYDVKMKEKGDIPEGYSVSREKKERFSLILESASTNQTSMYLCASIQQGGAFFGQGTRLTVV.

CDR3 in DNA: TGTGCCAGCAGCCCGGACAGGGATGTTGGCTACACCTTC. Protein product: CASSPDRDVGYTF. This chain connects TRBV7-3 to TRBJ1-2, with 8 bases that match TRBD1. This CDR3 region has 13 residues. The trim removed 5 bases at V and 7 bases at J, leaving 6 bases unmatched. CDR1 is SGHTA and CDR2 is FQGTGA in the germline V gene.

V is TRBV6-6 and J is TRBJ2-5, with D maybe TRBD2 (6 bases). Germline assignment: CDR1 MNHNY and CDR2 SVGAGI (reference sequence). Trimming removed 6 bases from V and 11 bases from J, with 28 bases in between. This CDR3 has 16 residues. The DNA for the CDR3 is TGTGCCAGCAGCCCATCCGGGGGACCAGGGAACGTACAGCAGTACTTC. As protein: CASSPSGGPGNVQQYF.

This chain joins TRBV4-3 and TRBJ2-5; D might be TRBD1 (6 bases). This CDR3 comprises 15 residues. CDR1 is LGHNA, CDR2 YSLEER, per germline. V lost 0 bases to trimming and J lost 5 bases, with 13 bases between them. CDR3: CASSQDLQGWETQYF. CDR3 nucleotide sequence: TGCGCCAGCAGCCAAGACTTACAGGGTTGGGAGACCCAGTACTTC.

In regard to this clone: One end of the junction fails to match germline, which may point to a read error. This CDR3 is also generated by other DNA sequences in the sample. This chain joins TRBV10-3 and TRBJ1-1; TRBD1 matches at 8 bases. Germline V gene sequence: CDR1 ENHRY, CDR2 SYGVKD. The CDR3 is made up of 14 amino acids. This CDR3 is CAISESTGVTEAFF. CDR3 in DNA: TGCGCCATCAGTGAGTCGACAGGGGTGACTGAAGCTTTCTTT.

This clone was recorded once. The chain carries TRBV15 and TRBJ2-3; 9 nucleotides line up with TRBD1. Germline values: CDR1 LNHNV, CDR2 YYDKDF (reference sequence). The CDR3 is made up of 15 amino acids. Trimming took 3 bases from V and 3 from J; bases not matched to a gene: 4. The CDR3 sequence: CATSRTGGKTDTQYF. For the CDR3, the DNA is TGTGCCACCAGCAGGACAGGGGGGAAGACAGATACGCAGTATTTT.

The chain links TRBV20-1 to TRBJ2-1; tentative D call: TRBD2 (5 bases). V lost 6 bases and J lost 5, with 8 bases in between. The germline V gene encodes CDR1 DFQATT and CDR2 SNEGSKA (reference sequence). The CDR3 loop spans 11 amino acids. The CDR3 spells CSAPGNNEQFF. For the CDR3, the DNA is TGCAGTGCCCCCGGGAACAATGAGCAGTTCTTC.

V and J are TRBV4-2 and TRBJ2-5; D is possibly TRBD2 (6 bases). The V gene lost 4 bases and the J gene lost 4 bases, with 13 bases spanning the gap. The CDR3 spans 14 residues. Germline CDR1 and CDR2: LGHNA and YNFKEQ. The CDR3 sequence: CASSPRENGETQYF. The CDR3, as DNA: TGTGCCAGCAGCCCCCGGGAGAACGGAGAGACCCAGTACTTC.

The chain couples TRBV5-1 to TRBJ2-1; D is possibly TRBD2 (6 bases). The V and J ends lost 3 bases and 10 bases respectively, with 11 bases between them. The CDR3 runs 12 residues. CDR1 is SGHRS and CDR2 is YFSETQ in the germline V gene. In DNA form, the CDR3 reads TGCGCCAGCAGCTCCAACCGGGGGGAGCAGTTCTTC. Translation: CASSSNRGEQFF.

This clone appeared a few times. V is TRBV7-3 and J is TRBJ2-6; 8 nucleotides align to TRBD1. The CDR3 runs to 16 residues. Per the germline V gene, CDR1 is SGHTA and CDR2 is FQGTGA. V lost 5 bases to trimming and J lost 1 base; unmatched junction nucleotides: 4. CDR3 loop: CASSPRTGSGANVLTF. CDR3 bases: TGTGCCAGCAGCCCAAGGACAGGGTCTGGGGCCAACGTCCTGACTTTC.

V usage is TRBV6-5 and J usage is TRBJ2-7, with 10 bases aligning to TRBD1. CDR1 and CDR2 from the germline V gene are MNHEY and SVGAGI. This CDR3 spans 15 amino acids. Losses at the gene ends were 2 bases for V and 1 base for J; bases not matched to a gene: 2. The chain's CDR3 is CASSYRDRGSYEQYF. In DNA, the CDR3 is TGTGCCAGCAGTTACAGGGACAGGGGTTCCTACGAGCAGTACTTC.

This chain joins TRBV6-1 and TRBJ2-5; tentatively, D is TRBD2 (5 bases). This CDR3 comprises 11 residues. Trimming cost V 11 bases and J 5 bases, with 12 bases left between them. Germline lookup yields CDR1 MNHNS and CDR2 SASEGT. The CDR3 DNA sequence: TGTGCCGTTAGAGGGTACGAGACCCAGTACTTC. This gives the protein CAVRGYETQYF.

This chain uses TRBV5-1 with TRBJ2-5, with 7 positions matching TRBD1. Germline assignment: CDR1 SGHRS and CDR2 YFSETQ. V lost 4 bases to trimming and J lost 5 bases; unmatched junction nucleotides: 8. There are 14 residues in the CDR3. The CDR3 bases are TGCGCCAGCAGCACGACAGGGTTTGGGGAGACCCAGTACTTC. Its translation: CASSTTGFGETQYF.

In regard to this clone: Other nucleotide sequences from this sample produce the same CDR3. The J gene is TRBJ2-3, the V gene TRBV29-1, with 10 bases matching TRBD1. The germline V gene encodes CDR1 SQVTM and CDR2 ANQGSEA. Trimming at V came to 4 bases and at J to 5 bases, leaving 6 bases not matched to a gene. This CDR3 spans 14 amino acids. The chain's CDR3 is CSVGRQGAGDTQYF. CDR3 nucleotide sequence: TGCAGCGTTGGGCGACAGGGGGCGGGAGATACGCAGTATTTT.